One sample yielded the 20 T cell receptor beta chains listed below, sequenced in a study of cytomegalovirus exposure and HLA in healthy donors. The PCR made use of 60 Vbeta and 13 Jbeta primers. TCRdb keeps only in-frame clones here, not all; method: immunoSEQ multiplex PCR. This repertoire shows some 100,000 clones, roughly 79% found once; its top ten account for roughly 2.2%. Sequenced sample: PBMCs. Every receptor here comes from a woman aged 25 to 39 in good health and CMV-seronegative.

This clone was seen a single time. V usage is TRBV30 and J usage is TRBJ2-1; D is undetermined. The CDR3 totals 13 residues. The V end was cut by 3 bases, the J end by 7 bases, with 13 bases between. Looked up from germline, CDR1 is GTSNPN and CDR2 is SVGIG (reference sequence). The CDR3 protein is CAWSLDKWNEQFF. The CDR3, as DNA: TGTGCCTGGAGCCTTGACAAGTGGAATGAGCAGTTCTTC.

The chain has TRBV28 and TRBJ2-7; tentatively, D is TRBD1 (6 bases). The CDR3 contains 12 residues. V lost 10 bases to trimming and J lost 1 base, with 11 bases between them. Germline loops: CDR1 MDHEN, CDR2 SYDVKM. The DNA for the CDR3 is TGTGCCACACAACAGGGATCCTACGAGCAGTACTTC. It yields the protein CATQQGSYEQYF.

Only a few counts were recorded for this clone. V usage is TRBV27 and J usage is TRBJ2-7; no definite D call. The CDR3 runs 13 residues. Germline CDR1 and CDR2: MNHEY and SMNVEV (reference sequence). The V end was cut by 4 bases, the J end by 9 bases, with 16 bases between. Here the CDR3 DNA reads TGTGCCAGCAGTTCACTGGGCAGGTCACGGCAGTACTTC. Its protein is CASSSLGRSRQYF.

In its sample, this clone was seen once. CDR3 sequence: CASRTGTGEWKLFF. For the CDR3, the DNA is TGTGCCAGCAGGACCGGGACAGGGGAGTGGAAACTGTTTTTT. The chain links TRBV6-1 to TRBJ1-4; 10 bases line up with TRBD1. This CDR3 contains 14 residues. J gave up 11 bases and V 6 bases, and 9 bases lay outside the gene matches. Germline V CDR1 and CDR2: MNHNS, SASEGT.

The CDR3 DNA reads as TGTGCCTGGTTCGACCGCGACAGGGAGTTGTGCAATCAGCCCCAGCATTTT. Residues: CAWFDRDRELCNQPQHF. The chain uses TRBV30 and TRBJ1-5; 7 bases fit TRBD1. The ends lost 5 bases at V and 2 bases at J; junction bases unmatched: 15. Germline CDR1 reads GTSNPN; CDR2 reads SVGIG (reference sequence). The CDR3 has 17 amino acids.

V is TRBV19 and J is TRBJ2-7, with D possibly TRBD2 on 6 matching bases. The CDR3 consists of 15 residues. CDR1 and CDR2 (germline): LNHDA, SQIVND (reference sequence). V lost 0 bases and J lost 1, with 10 bases in between. The CDR3 reads CASSIEGGTSYEQYF. The CDR3 DNA reads as TGTGCCAGTAGTATAGAGGGCGGGACTTCCTACGAGCAGTACTTC.

The chain has TRBV5-1 and TRBJ2-1; 7 bases map to TRBD1. V was clipped by 4 bases and J by 7 bases; unmatched bases: 11. This CDR3 is 15 amino acids long. Germline V CDR1 and CDR2: SGHRS, YFSETQ. The CDR3: CASSQGLQGINEQFF. The CDR3 bases are TGCGCCAGCAGCCAAGGATTACAGGGGATTAATGAGCAGTTCTTC.

The chain uses TRBV12-2 and TRBJ2-7; the table's D gene call, TRBD2, was not cross checked with the DNA. TRBV12-2 is recorded as a pseudogene. This CDR3 contains 15 residues. In DNA, the CDR3 is TGTGCAATAACGGGGGGGACGGGGTACTCCTACGAGCAGTACTTC. Translation gives CAITGGTGYSYEQYF.

V is TRBV5-6 and J is TRBJ1-3; 7 nucleotides match TRBD1. This CDR3 region has 14 residues. The V gene's germline CDR1 is SGHDT and CDR2 YYEEEE. V was clipped by 7 bases and J by 2 bases; unmatched bases: 6. The CDR3 nucleotides read TGTGCCAGCGCGGGACAGCTTGCTGGAAACACCATATATTTT. As protein: CASAGQLAGNTIYF.

This clone was seen a few times. The CDR3 region has the DNA TGTGCTAGTGGTTTGGTAATGTTAGGCCCGAGGAATCAGCCCCAGCATTTT. This codes for CASGLVMLGPRNQPQHF. This sequence joins TRBV12-5 and TRBJ1-5; no definite D call. V lost 0 bases and J lost 4, with 16 bases in between. This CDR3 comprises 17 residues. Germline values: CDR1 LGHNT, CDR2 FRNRAP.

V usage is TRBV29-1 and J usage is TRBJ2-1; the match to TRBD2 covers 12 bases. The V and J ends lost 2 bases and 6 bases, in that order; junction bases with no gene match: 8. Germline V gene data show CDR1 as SQVTM and CDR2 as ANQGSEA. The CDR3 has 16 residues. The CDR3 coding sequence is TGCAGCGTTGAACTGTGGACTAGCGGGACTATCAATGAGCAGTTCTTC. Protein sequence: CSVELWTSGTINEQFF.

The chain recombines TRBV12-2 with TRBJ2-6; the DNA was not compared with TRBD2, the D call given in the table. TRBV12-2 is noted as a pseudogene. The CDR3 is 15 residues long. The CDR3 DNA sequence: TGTGCAAGTCGCTTAGCCGACACCGAACTAGGCGTCCTGACTTTC. This encodes CASRLADTELGVLTF.

V gene TRBV25-1 combines with J gene TRBJ2-5; 10 bases fit TRBD1. The CDR3 runs 16 residues. V lost 3 bases, J lost 5 bases, and 9 bases stayed unmatched. CDR1 and CDR2 from the germline V gene are MGHDK and SYGVNS. The DNA of the CDR3 is TGTGCCAGCAGTGATCAGACAGGGGGCCCCCGGGAGACCCAGTACTTC. Translating gives CASSDQTGGPRETQYF.

The chain is built from TRBV27 and TRBJ2-7, with a weak D call TRBD1 (6 bases). This CDR3 has 15 residues. Germline V gives CDR1 MNHEY, CDR2 SMNVEV (reference sequence). Trimming cost V 4 bases and J 0 bases, with 13 bases left between them. This CDR3 is CASSSLRDTSYEQYF. The DNA of the CDR3 is TGTGCCAGCAGTTCTCTCCGGGACACCTCCTACGAGCAGTACTTC.

The genes are TRBV29-1 and TRBJ2-1; D is unresolved. Trimming shortened V by 4 bases and J by 7 bases, and 11 bases separated the two germline ends. There are 12 residues in the CDR3. The germline V gene has CDR1 SQVTM and CDR2 ANQGSEA. Here the CDR3 reads CSVVDSLNEQFF. DNA for the CDR3: TGCAGCGTTGTAGATAGTCTGAATGAGCAGTTCTTC.

The chain uses TRBV30 and TRBJ2-1, with 8 positions matching TRBD2. V lost 2 bases to trimming and J lost 3 bases; unmatched junction nucleotides: 6. The CDR3 totals 15 residues. From germline, CDR1 is GTSNPN and CDR2 SVGIG (reference sequence). CDR3 DNA sequence: TGTGCCTGGAGTCTCAGCGGGAGTGGCTACAATGAGCAGTTCTTC. Its translation: CAWSLSGSGYNEQFF.

In this sample, this clone turned up once. The rearrangement uses TRBV11-2 and TRBJ1-2, with TRBD1 matching over 7 bases. The CDR3 has 12 amino acids. The junction had 0 bases not matched to a gene; V was cut back by 5 bases and J by 3 bases. From germline, CDR1 is SGHAT and CDR2 FQNNGV. The CDR3 here is CASSTGDYGYTF. The CDR3 nucleotides are TGTGCCAGCAGCACAGGGGACTATGGCTACACCTTC.

The J gene is TRBJ2-7, the V gene TRBV5-1, with TRBD2 as a possible D gene (5 bases). Trimming stripped 2 bases from V and 3 bases from J, with 12 bases between. Germline V gene lookup returns CDR1 SGHRS and CDR2 YFSETQ. The CDR3 totals 14 residues. The CDR3 protein is CASSFSSWGYEQYF. Here the CDR3 DNA reads TGCGCCAGCAGCTTTTCTAGCTGGGGCTACGAGCAGTACTTC. Variable domain in full (rest from reference TRBV5-1 and TRBJ2-7): KAGVTQTPRYLIKTRGQQVTLSCSPISGHRSVSWYQQTPGQGLQFLFEYFSETQRNKGNFPGRFSGRQFSNSRSEMNVSTLELGDSALYLCASSFSSWGYEQYFGPGTRLTVT.

V and J are TRBV30 and TRBJ1-1; no reliable D call. V was trimmed by 0 bases and J by 1 base, leaving 6 bases between them. Germline values: CDR1 GTSNPN, CDR2 SVGIG (reference sequence). CDR3 length: 13 amino acids. The DNA of the CDR3 is TGTGCCTGGAGTGTAGCGGGGAACACTGAAGCTTTCTTT. Amino acids: CAWSVAGNTEAFF.

The CDR3 sequence is CASSGSGRAQGRATQYF. DNA of the CDR3: TGTGCCAGCAGTGGAAGCGGGAGGGCCCAAGGCCGGGCGACCCAGTACTTC. The chain uses TRBV6-1 and TRBJ2-5; 10 bases are shared with TRBD2. This CDR3 is built from 17 residues. Trimming at V came to 4 bases and at J to 7 bases, leaving 15 bases not matched to a gene. CDR1 and CDR2 (germline): MNHNS, SASEGT.